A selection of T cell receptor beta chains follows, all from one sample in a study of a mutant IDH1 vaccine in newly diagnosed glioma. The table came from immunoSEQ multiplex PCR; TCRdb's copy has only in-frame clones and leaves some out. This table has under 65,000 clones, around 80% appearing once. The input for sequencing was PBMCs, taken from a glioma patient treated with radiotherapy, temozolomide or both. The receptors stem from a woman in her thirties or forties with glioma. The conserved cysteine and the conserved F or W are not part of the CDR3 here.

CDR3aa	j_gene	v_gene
ASMGRGLSLINQPQH	TRBJ1-5	TRBV19
ASSEQESYEQY	TRBJ2-7	TRBV6-1
SAAPGETQY	TRBJ2-5	TRBV20-1
ASRPDRGENTEAF	TRBJ1-1	TRBV6-5
ASSASEQY	TRBJ2-7	TRBV2
SVGGSSYEQY	TRBJ2-7	TRBV29-1
ASSVNRETEQF	TRBJ2-1	TRBV10-1
AISEGGQGYGDTQY	TRBJ2-3	TRBV10-3
ASSQPGQERDTQY	TRBJ2-3	TRBV7-9
ASSYSEQGANYGYT	TRBJ1-2	TRBV6-5
ASSVPRLAGDTGELF	TRBJ2-2	TRBV9
ASFDREGTTEAF	TRBJ1-1	TRBV19
ASSLDMNTEAF	TRBJ1-1	TRBV5-1
ASSFAGQGNSGNTIY	TRBJ1-3	TRBV13
ASSYIGGRGTEAF	TRBJ1-1	TRBV19
AWSPLGGRYEQY	TRBJ2-7	TRBV30